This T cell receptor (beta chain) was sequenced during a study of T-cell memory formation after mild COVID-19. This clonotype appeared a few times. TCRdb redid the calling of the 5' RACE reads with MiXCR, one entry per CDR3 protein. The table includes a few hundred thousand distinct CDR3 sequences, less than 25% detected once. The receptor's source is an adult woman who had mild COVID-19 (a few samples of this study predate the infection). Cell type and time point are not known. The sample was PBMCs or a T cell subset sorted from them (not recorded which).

CDR3 sequence reads: CASSLGGGHTNEQFF. The CDR3 bases are TGCGCCAGCAGCTTGGGAGGGGGACACACCAATGAGCAGTTCTTC. The gene calls are TRBV5-1 and TRBJ2-1, with D possibly TRBD1 on 6 matching bases. Germline values: CDR1 SGHRS, CDR2 YFSETQ. Trimming shortened V by 0 bases and J by 6 bases, and 13 bases separated the two germline ends. CDR3 length: 15 amino acids.